This T cell receptor (beta chain) derives from a study of beta chain features in type 1 diabetes. Broader study findings: There was a moderate but significant shortening of TCRB CDR3s in all four CD4+ subsets of Type 1 diabetes patients.

This clone was counted between two and nine times. Its antigen remains unidentified. The investigators reverse transcribed all of the isolated RNA, so they sequenced expressed TCRB transcripts. TCRdb keeps only in-frame clones here, not all; method: immunoSEQ multiplex PCR. Here the sample spans about 160,000 clones, 6% to 9% being singletons. This sequence originates from a man younger than 30 with type 1 diabetes. Sequenced: central memory CD4+ T cells from blood.

The CDR3 reads CASTRASGVTDTQYF. Written as DNA, the CDR3 is TGTGCCAGCACCCGGGCTAGCGGGGTCACAGATACGCAGTATTTT. The chain employs TRBV9 and TRBJ2-3, with 9 bases fitting TRBD2. Per the germline V gene, CDR1 is SGDLS and CDR2 is YYNGEE. The CDR3 has 15 amino acids. V was clipped by 6 bases and J by 2 bases; unmatched bases: 7.